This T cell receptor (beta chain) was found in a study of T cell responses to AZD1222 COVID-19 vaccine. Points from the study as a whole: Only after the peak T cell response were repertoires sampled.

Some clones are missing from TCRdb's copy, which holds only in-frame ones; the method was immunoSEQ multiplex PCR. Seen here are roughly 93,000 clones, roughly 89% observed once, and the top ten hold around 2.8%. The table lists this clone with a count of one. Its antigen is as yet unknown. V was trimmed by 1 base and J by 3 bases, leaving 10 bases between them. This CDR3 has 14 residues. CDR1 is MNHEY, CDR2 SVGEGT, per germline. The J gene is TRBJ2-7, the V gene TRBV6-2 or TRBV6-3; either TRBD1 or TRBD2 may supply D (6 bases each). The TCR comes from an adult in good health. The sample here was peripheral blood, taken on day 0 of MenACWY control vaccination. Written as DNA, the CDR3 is TGTGCCAGCAGTTACTTCCGGGGGCTCTACGAGCAGTACTTC. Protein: CASSYFRGLYEQYF.